The 6 T cell receptor beta chains presented below share a single source sample, sequenced in a study of a mutant IDH1 vaccine in newly diagnosed glioma. Assay: immunoSEQ multiplex PCR; the TCRdb copy retains only in-frame clones and omits some. The sample has roughly 86,000 clones, 81% seen once. The sample's time point: week 47, end of study. Topical imiquimod was applied with each vaccine dose, which held 300 ug of mutant IDH1 20-mer peptide. Antigen specificity for these receptors is unknown. Sequences were derived from PBMCs, sampled from a glioma patient whose treatment included an IDH1 peptide vaccine. These TCRs come from a man in his forties with glioma.

This clone was seen only once. The chain joins TRBV9 to TRBJ2-7; the D gene is possibly TRBD1 (6 bases). In germline, CDR1 is SGDLS, CDR2 YYNGEE. The CDR3 length is 14 residues. The V end was cut by 0 bases, the J end by 12 bases, with 19 bases between. Written as DNA, the CDR3 is TGTGCCAGCAGCGTAGGGTTTGGACAGTCCCAACCGTACTTC. Its translation: CASSVGFGQSQPYF.

The chain combines TRBV6-5 with TRBJ1-1; possible D gene TRBD1, 5 bases. The germline V gene has CDR1 MNHEY and CDR2 SVGAGI. The CDR3 has 14 residues. Trimming removed 2 bases at V and 5 bases at J, with 12 bases between. The CDR3 DNA reads TGTGCCAGCAGTTACGGGGGTCGAGGGACTGAAGCTTTCTTT. Translating gives CASSYGGRGTEAFF.

The chain couples TRBV6-6 to TRBJ2-7; possibly TRBD2 for D (5 bases). Trimming left V 2 bases short and J 5 bases short, with 13 bases between. This CDR3 has 14 residues. Germline lookup yields CDR1 MNHNY and CDR2 SVGAGI (reference sequence). CDR3 protein: CASSYLLRADEQYF. The CDR3 coding sequence is TGTGCCAGCAGTTACCTGCTGAGGGCTGACGAGCAGTACTTC.

The V gene is TRBV6-1, the J gene TRBJ2-7, with a tentative D call TRBD1 (6 bases). The CDR3 is 15 residues long. V was trimmed by 6 bases and J by 0 bases, leaving 15 bases between them. Germline values: CDR1 MNHNS, CDR2 SASEGT. The DNA for the CDR3 is TGTGCCAGCAGGCCATCTAGGACAGTCTCCTACGAGCAGTACTTC. Residues: CASRPSRTVSYEQYF.

This clone has only one observation. The chain links TRBV19 to TRBJ2-3; D gene uncertain. The CDR3 spans 13 residues. V gave up 0 bases and J gave up 1 base, with 2 bases separating them. Germline CDR1 reads LNHDA; CDR2 reads SQIVND (reference sequence). The CDR3 nucleotides are TGTGCCAGTAGTATAGATCGCACAGATACGCAGTATTTT. As protein: CASSIDRTDTQYF. Variable domain in full (rest from reference TRBV19 and TRBJ2-3): DGGITQSPKYLFRKEGQNVTLSCEQNLNHDAMYWYRQDPGQGLRLIYYSQIVNDFQKGDIAEGYSVSREKKESFPLTVTSAQKNPTAFYLCASSIDRTDTQYFGPGTRLTVL.

The V gene is TRBV7-2, the J gene TRBJ2-1; 13 nucleotides agree with TRBD2. The germline gives CDR1 SGHTA, CDR2 FQGNSA. The CDR3 spans 18 residues. Trimming took 1 base from V and 3 from J; bases not matched to a gene: 6. The CDR3 loop reads CASSLGLAGGFGYNEQFF. Written as DNA, the CDR3 is TGTGCCAGCAGCTTAGGACTAGCGGGGGGCTTTGGCTACAATGAGCAGTTCTTC.